The T cell receptor beta chain under discussion was sequenced for a study of cytomegalovirus exposure and HLA in healthy donors. Trimming pared 4 bases from V and 8 bases from J, leaving 17 bases between. From germline, CDR1 is LNHNV and CDR2 YYDKDF (reference sequence). The CDR3 contains 14 residues. TCRdb keeps only in-frame clones here, not all; method: immunoSEQ multiplex PCR. The sample has roughly 190,000 clones; approximately 86% are singletons. The receptor's source is a man under 40 in good health and CMV-seropositive. The specimen was PBMCs. The V and J genes are TRBV15 and TRBJ1-2, with D uncertain. The CDR3, as DNA: TGTGCCACCAGCAAGACCCCGGACCATAGGGGCTACACCTTC. Its protein is CATSKTPDHRGYTF.